This TCR beta chain emerged from a study of blood T cell repertoires in COVID-19. As for the study in general: Spain, Italy and the United States supplied samples that represented acute and convalescent COVID-19. T cells, B-cell-depleted T cells, or PBMCs supplied cDNA or gDNA.

In the source study's methods: Reference gene primer amplification yielded estimated nucleated cell counts. Sequencing used immunoSEQ multiplex PCR; TCRdb keeps in-frame clones, though not all of them. Clone size and the V and J calls come from that table; the DNA yielded D and trimming. The sample records a few hundred thousand clones, about 87% being singletons. The receptor was isolated from a woman aged 45-65 years with COVID-19, enrolled during active disease. Material: peripheral blood.

CDR3 region: CASSITYPLGANVLTF. The CDR3 DNA reads TGTGCCAGTAGTATCACCTACCCTCTGGGGGCCAACGTCCTGACTTTC. V usage is TRBV19 and J usage is TRBJ2-6; no clear D. Deletions cut 3 bases from V and 4 bases from J, with 13 bases between. CDR3 size: 16 residues. CDR1 and CDR2 from the germline V gene are LNHDA and SQIVND (reference sequence). The full variable domain, rest sourced from reference TRBV19 and TRBJ2-6, is DGGITQSPKYLFRKEGQNVTLSCEQNLNHDAMYWYRQDPGQGLRLIYYSQIVNDFQKGDIAEGYSVSREKKESFPLTVTSAQKNPTAFYLCASSITYPLGANVLTFGAGSRLTVL.